The present T cell receptor (beta chain) was sequenced within a study of shared clonotypes between healthy human individuals (dated by TCRdb to the early 2020s). As for the study more broadly: The cohort included three men and two women between 18 and 49 years of age. For each donor, CD4 naive and CD4 memory were each run on three plates, CD8 naive on two plates, and CD8 memory on one plate. To estimate repertoire size and how much clonotypes are shared between individuals, the study performed deep sequencing of blood TCR repertoires from a few healthy adults. Different laboratories and diverse techniques were used to prepare libraries and sequence TCR repertoires, to increase sequencing depth and limit assay-specific biases. Leukapheresis yielded between about 0.94 and 8.9 billion PBMCs per donor. Study-wide findings and limitations: Even with the large sequencing depth, rarefaction of the sorted-subset datasets indicated that sequencing was incomplete. Naive subsets generally had larger estimated clonotype richness than memory subsets. Roughly 5.2% of naive CD4, 3.5% of naive CD8, roughly 2.4% of memory CD4, and roughly 0.4% of memory CD8 clonotypes were shared across several donors. Clonotypes shared by all four sorted-subset donors showed higher generation probabilities than non-shared clonotypes. Pairwise subsampling led to the expectation that sequencing depth would affect the degree of clonotype sharing among donors. Because the study included only a small number of donors, the genetic and exposure-history diversity represented was limited. Sampling was limited to blood, and TCR repertoires in tissue likely differ from TCR repertoires in blood.

With respect to this clone: This receptor's antigen is unknown. No per-base quality is available; no much larger clone lies one base away.

Healthy HIV-negative adults with no recently reported acute infections or vaccinations were included as donors. Every donor was a Caucasian adult residing in Nashville, Tennessee, USA. CD4+ T cells were enriched by magnetic negative selection; naive cells were then positively selected on CD45RA, and the negative fraction formed the memory subset. After blood collection by leukapheresis, PBMCs were isolated using Ficoll-Histopaque density gradient centrifugation and then cryopreserved in the vapor phase of liquid nitrogen. Analytical flow cytometry was used to check the purity and quantity of every magnetically sorted T cell population. Genomic DNA was isolated from every sorted fraction and measured by UV absorbance on a Nanodrop 2000c. Using the deep immunoSEQ assay, TCR CDR3 regions were amplified from genomic DNA by multiplex PCR. Genomic DNA extracted from each cell subset was distributed evenly over all wells of several immunoSEQ 96-well plates, and each plate served as one replicate. Each replicate PCR for sorted subsets received approximately 220 ng genomic DNA, equal to 28,000 or so T cell genomes. Purified libraries were measured with a Qubit 3.0 fluorometer, size-checked on a Bioanalyzer 2100, and measured again with the KAPA Library Quantification kit. Every immunoSEQ 96-well plate was sequenced on a dedicated single-read 150-cycle Illumina NextSeq 550 flow cell. As for the authors' bioinformatics: The immunoSEQ output contained only junctional sequences without quality scores, so filtering could not match that applied to full-length reads. Sequences were annotated with PyIR, a Python wrapper for IgBLAST v1.9, using IMGT germline references to assign V/J genes and CDR3. Reads with weak V/J assignments (E-value above 1e-6), missing CDR3, stop codons, out-of-frame junctions, or ambiguous translated residues were removed. V3J clonotypes were defined by identical inferred V gene, J gene, and CDR3 amino acid sequence. To compute the percentage overlap between repertoires, the number of shared unique clonotypes was divided by the size of the smaller repertoire. RTK rarefaction, the Chao1 estimator, and Recon v2.1 estimates of unobserved clonotypes were used to assess repertoire richness. Generation probabilities for all TCRbeta clonotypes obtained by the gDNA method from a few donors were computed using OLGA. The table comes from immuneACCESS by way of TCRdb, which keeps in-frame sequences with V and J called. Part of the clones is missing from these tables; in studies checked, under half for an unresolved V gene and the rest for unknown reasons. V and J calls and clone size are as listed in that table; D and trimming were resolved from the DNA. This sample comprises around 510,000 clones, 95% to 97% of them detected only once. Of the sample, 0.05% to 0.07% is held by the ten largest clones.

V lost 6 bases and J lost 8 bases; the stretch between them is 10 bases long. Via the germline V gene, CDR1 is MDHEN and CDR2 SYDVKM. CDR3 length: 11 amino acids, cysteine to phenylalanine. Here the CDR3 DNA is all that survives: 33 bases in frame from base 1. The sample consisted of naive CD4+ T cells sorted from blood. The cell subset or site label, read with the paper, signifies: CD45RA+ positively selected. The chain was built from TRBV28 and TRBJ1-2; the D gene is not confidently resolved. The sequence was collected from a woman aged 30 to 39 in good health. The CDR3 corresponds to CASSPSFGYTF. The DNA reads as follows: TGTGCCAGCAGCCCCTCTTTCGGCTACACCTTC.